The 27 T cell receptor beta chains below all came from one sample that was sequenced in a study of T cells after yellow fever vaccination. In TCRdb, the 5' RACE reads were re-called with MiXCR into one record per CDR3 protein. Found here are 450,000 to 600,000 distinct CDR3 sequences, 17% of them singletons; the top ten hold around 15%. Specimen: PBMCs, collected roughly 5 days after the first yellow fever vaccination. All receptors derive from a man in his late teens or twenties who received the YFV17D yellow fever vaccine.

The V gene is TRBV4-3, the J gene TRBJ2-2; no definite D call. Germline CDR1 and CDR2: LGHNA and YSLEER. This CDR3 comprises 15 residues. V was shortened by 0 bases and J by 1 base, with 6 bases between the two germline ends. The CDR3 coding sequence is TGCGCCAGCAGCCAAGATTGGAAGAACACCGGGGAGCTGTTTTTT. This translates into CASSQDWKNTGELFF.

The chain joins TRBV29-1 to TRBJ2-5, with unresolved D. V was trimmed by 3 bases and J by 4 bases, leaving 9 bases between them. CDR3 size: 12 residues. The germline CDR1 and CDR2 sequences are SQVTM and ANQGSEA. The CDR3 sequence: CSVDYWGETQYF. The CDR3 region has the DNA TGCAGCGTTGATTACTGGGGAGAGACCCAGTACTTC.

This clonotype was observed many times. V is TRBV6-1 and J is TRBJ2-2, with 10 bases lining up with TRBD1. The CDR3 has 15 residues. With 7 bases clipped from V and 1 base from J, the junction kept 3 bases outside the gene matches. Germline lookup yields CDR1 MNHNS and CDR2 SASEGT. CDR3 loop: CASKTGGGNTGELFF. CDR3 in DNA: TGTGCCAGCAAGACAGGGGGCGGGAACACCGGGGAGCTGTTTTTT.

The chain carries TRBV19 and TRBJ1-1, with D perhaps matching TRBD1 (6 bases). Germline V gene sequence: CDR1 LNHDA, CDR2 SQIVND (reference sequence). The CDR3 totals 14 residues. V lost 6 bases to trimming and J lost 0 bases, with 11 bases between them. CDR3 in DNA: TGTGCCAGTAGAAAGGACAGCCTGAACACTGAAGCTTTCTTT. Its translation: CASRKDSLNTEAFF.

The gene calls are TRBV7-3 and TRBJ2-5; a weak D match, TRBD1 (5 bases). Germline loops: CDR1 SGHTA, CDR2 FQGTGA. With 5 bases removed from V and 7 bases from J, the gap between germline ends came to 17 bases. The CDR3 extends over 14 amino acids. CDR3: CASSANQGIGTQYF. The CDR3 coding sequence is TGTGCCAGCAGCGCAAATCAGGGAATAGGGACCCAGTACTTC.

The DNA of the CDR3 is TGTGCCAGCAGTTTCCCAGGGGGATCCACTGGAAACACCATATATTTT. Translation gives CASSFPGGSTGNTIYF. V gene TRBV6-2 or TRBV6-3 combines with J gene TRBJ1-3; 7 bases agree with TRBD1. CDR1 is MNHEY, CDR2 SVGEGT, per germline. The CDR3 spans 16 residues. Trimming at V came to 4 bases and at J to 2 bases, leaving 8 bases not matched to a gene.

The table lists this clonotype with a few counts. V and J are TRBV6-1 and TRBJ1-2, with 8 bases that match TRBD1. There are 15 residues in the CDR3. J lost 2 bases, V lost 6 bases, and 8 bases had no gene match. The germline gives CDR1 MNHNS, CDR2 SASEGT. The CDR3 protein is CASRPSGGINYGYTF. In DNA form, the CDR3 reads TGTGCCAGCAGGCCCTCAGGGGGCATAAACTATGGCTACACCTTC.

The chain combines TRBV6-6 with TRBJ2-1, with D perhaps TRBD2 (5 bases). Germline CDR1 is MNHNY and CDR2 is SVGAGI (reference sequence). The V gene lost 7 bases and the J gene lost 9 bases, with 13 bases spanning the gap. The CDR3 is 12 residues long. CDR3 coding DNA: TGTGCCAGCACCGGGGTTGCCAGTGAGCAGTTCTTC. Translation: CASTGVASEQFF.

This clonotype has more than one count but fewer than ten. The chain joins TRBV11-2 to TRBJ2-5; 7 bases match TRBD2. The CDR3 is 16 residues long. Trimming cost V 0 bases and J 4 bases; bases outside gene matches: 8. Germline-derived CDR1 and CDR2 are SGHAT and FQNNGV. CDR3 coding DNA: TGTGCCAGCAGCTTAGATCAGTGGGGGGGAGGAGAGACCCAGTACTTC. This codes for CASSLDQWGGGETQYF.

The chain links TRBV7-2 to TRBJ2-7; D is perhaps TRBD2 (6 bases). The V end was cut by 5 bases, the J end by 0 bases, with 14 bases between. The CDR3 runs to 15 residues. The germline V gene has CDR1 SGHTA and CDR2 FQGNSA. Here the CDR3 reads CASSAGLLSSYEQYF. The DNA of the CDR3 is TGTGCCAGCAGCGCGGGACTCCTGAGCTCCTACGAGCAGTACTTC.

This clonotype came up many times. The chain joins TRBV5-1 to TRBJ1-1, with D hard to call. The V end lost 4 bases, the J end lost 5 bases, and 15 bases lay between the germline ends. From germline, CDR1 is SGHRS and CDR2 YFSETQ. This CDR3 has 14 amino acids. The CDR3 protein is CASSPGQTGTEAFF. For the CDR3, the DNA is TGCGCCAGCAGCCCCGGGCAGACGGGGACTGAAGCTTTCTTT.

The CDR3 sequence is CASSQDRGPSYEQYF. The DNA for the CDR3 is TGCGCCAGCAGCCAAGATCGGGGACCCTCCTACGAGCAGTACTTC. The chain has TRBV4-1 and TRBJ2-7, with D perhaps being TRBD1 or TRBD2 (5 bases each). V lost 0 bases and J lost 0, with 9 bases in between. Germline loops: CDR1 MGHRA, CDR2 YSYEKL. The CDR3 is 15 residues long.

In its sample, this clonotype was seen a few times. V and J are TRBV28 and TRBJ1-6; D not certain. The CDR3 length is 13 residues. The V end was cut by 7 bases, the J end by 15 bases, with 19 bases between. Germline V gives CDR1 MDHEN, CDR2 SYDVKM. The CDR3, as DNA: TGTGCCAGCATAACCTACTGCGGGCTTCTCCTCCACTTT. Its translation is CASITYCGLLLHF.

This chain links TRBV7-9 with TRBJ1-2, with D possibly matching TRBD1 (6 bases). Trimming cost V 0 bases and J 4 bases, with 6 bases left between them. Germline V gene sequence: CDR1 SEHNR, CDR2 FQNEAQ (reference sequence). This CDR3 region has 13 residues. CDR3 in DNA: TGTGCCAGCAGCTTAGCGGACAGCTATGGCTACACCTTC. Its protein is CASSLADSYGYTF.

The rearrangement joins TRBV4-3 to TRBJ2-1; D remains unclear. Trimming pared 4 bases from V and 0 bases from J, leaving 10 bases between. The length of the CDR3 is 15 residues. The germline CDR1 and CDR2 sequences are LGHNA and YSLEER. CDR3 nucleotide sequence: TGCGCCAGCAGCCTGGTTGAACACTCCTACAATGAGCAGTTCTTC. This codes for CASSLVEHSYNEQFF.

DNA of the CDR3: TGTGCCAGCAGCCCCCCCGAGGGAGGGAAACCTAACTATGGCTACACCTTC. Amino acid sequence: CASSPPEGGKPNYGYTF. V is TRBV7-9 and J is TRBJ1-2; the D is unclear. The CDR3 loop spans 17 amino acids. V lost 5 bases and J 0 bases, leaving 19 bases between the germline ends. Germline CDR1 and CDR2: SEHNR and FQNEAQ (reference sequence).

Of note for this clonotype: A read error may explain this, as a much larger clone is one base away. V and J are TRBV5-1 and TRBJ2-2, with TRBD1 as a possible D gene (5 bases). CDR3 length: 15 amino acids. CDR1 and CDR2 (germline): SGHRS, YFSETQ. Trimming left V 0 bases short and J 4 bases short, with 10 bases between. CDR3 coding DNA: TGCGCCAGCAGCTTGGGACAGTTTATCACCGGGGAGCTGTTTTTT. Translation gives CASSLGQFITGELFF.

The V gene is TRBV12-3 or TRBV12-4, the J gene TRBJ2-1, with D uncertain. Trimming pared 3 bases from V and 7 bases from J, leaving 13 bases between. The CDR3 is made up of 14 amino acids. The DNA of the CDR3 is TGTGCCAGCAGTTTGCGGACCCTTGGGAATGAGCAGTTCTTC. This encodes CASSLRTLGNEQFF.

This clonotype was counted between two and nine times. V usage is TRBV12-3 or TRBV12-4 and J usage is TRBJ2-7; 8 nucleotides match TRBD2. V was clipped by 3 bases and J by 8 bases; unmatched bases: 6. This CDR3 comprises 13 residues. CDR3 DNA: TGTGCCAGCAGTTTTAGCGGGGCGATCCAGCAGTACGTC. Translated: CASSFSGAIQQYV.

This clonotype has only a few counts. This sequence joins TRBV4-3 and TRBJ2-2; perhaps TRBD2 as D (5 bases). The germline V and J ends were trimmed by 3 bases and 0 bases, with 14 bases remaining between them. CDR1 and CDR2 (germline): LGHNA, YSLEER. The CDR3 is 17 residues long. CDR3 region: CASSHPKAAANTGELFF. CDR3 bases: TGCGCCAGCAGCCATCCCAAGGCAGCGGCGAACACCGGGGAGCTGTTTTTT.

This clonotype was observed a handful of times. The V and J genes are TRBV5-8 and TRBJ2-6, with D possibly being TRBD2 (5 bases). Germline V gives CDR1 SGHTS, CDR2 YDEGEE. The CDR3 consists of 15 residues. Trimming shortened V by 6 bases and J by 0 bases, and 10 bases separated the two germline ends. Written as DNA, the CDR3 is TGTGCCAGCACGGGGAGCGTCTCTGGGGCCAACGTCCTGACTTTC. This encodes CASTGSVSGANVLTF.

In its sample, this clonotype was seen a few times. The chain couples TRBV7-2 to TRBJ1-1; D is undetermined. This CDR3 contains 14 residues. Germline-derived CDR1 and CDR2 are SGHTA and FQGNSA. V was shortened by 3 bases and J by 6 bases, with 14 bases between the two germline ends. This CDR3 reads CASSLRKAWAEAFF. The CDR3 DNA reads as TGTGCCAGCAGCTTGCGGAAGGCCTGGGCTGAAGCTTTCTTT.

The chain couples TRBV20-1 to TRBJ2-2; D unclear. The CDR3 length is 16 residues. Germline CDR1 reads DFQATT; CDR2 reads SNEGSKA (reference sequence). The germline V and J ends were trimmed by 5 bases and 3 bases, with 19 bases remaining between them. The CDR3 loop is CSASRTALGDTGELFF. In DNA, the CDR3 is TGCAGTGCTTCGCGGACCGCCCTTGGGGACACCGGGGAGCTGTTTTTT.

The chain couples TRBV12-3 or TRBV12-4 to TRBJ1-5, with 12 bases identical to TRBD1. This CDR3 region has 15 residues. The junction had 5 bases not matched to a gene; V was cut back by 6 bases and J by 5 bases. The CDR3 sequence is CASSPGQGAHQPQHF. CDR3 nucleotides: TGTGCCAGCAGCCCGGGACAGGGGGCCCATCAGCCCCAGCATTTT.

In this sample, this clonotype turned up a few times. The chain has TRBV15 and TRBJ1-1; D gene unclear. The germline V gene has CDR1 LNHNV and CDR2 YYDKDF (reference sequence). The CDR3 is made up of 12 amino acids. The V end was cut by 5 bases, the J end by 4 bases, with 8 bases between. CDR3 bases: TGTGCCACCAGCCCGTTAACCACTGAAGCTTTCTTT. Translated: CATSPLTTEAFF. The whole variable domain, remainder taken from reference TRBV15 and TRBJ1-1, is DAMVIQNPRYQVTQFGKPVTLSCSQTLNHNVMYWYQQKSSQAPKLLFHYYDKDFNNEADTPDNFQSRRPNTSFCFLDIRSPGLGDTAMYLCATSPLTTEAFFGQGTRLTVV.

This clonotype was found a few times. V usage is TRBV4-3 and J usage is TRBJ2-3, with no clear D. The V and J ends lost 0 bases and 3 bases respectively, with 10 bases between them. The CDR3 contains 15 residues. The germline V gene has CDR1 LGHNA and CDR2 YSLEER. The CDR3, as DNA: TGCGCCAGCAGCCAAGATCCCGAGAGAACAGATACGCAGTATTTT. Translation: CASSQDPERTDTQYF.

This clonotype has a handful of counts. J is TRBJ2-7 and V is TRBV18, with TRBD1 as a possible D gene (6 bases). The V end was cut by 0 bases, the J end by 3 bases, with 12 bases between. The CDR3 has 15 amino acids. CDR1 and CDR2 (germline): KGHSH, LQKENI. CDR3 protein: CASSPPAGANYEQYF. The CDR3 DNA sequence: TGTGCCAGCTCACCACCGGCAGGGGCGAACTACGAGCAGTACTTC.